This TCR beta chain was obtained from a study of radiotherapy plus CTLA-4 blockade in lung cancer. Study summary: The study recorded objective responses in roughly a sixth of patients and disease control in 31%. General study points: Radiotherapy with ipilimumab was followed by blood expansion of tumor-derived clones. Interferon-beta and early blood T cell clone dynamics reportedly predicted response best.

The repertoire was sequenced with immunoSEQ multiplex PCR; TCRdb's copy has only in-frame clones and lacks some. This repertoire shows under 90,000 clones, roughly 78% found once; its top ten account for around 15%. This clone appeared a single time. Its antigen is not known. V lost 5 bases to trimming and J lost 7 bases, with 12 bases between them. From germline, CDR1 is MNHEY and CDR2 SVGAGI. The CDR3 is 14 residues long. Focal radiation plus CTLA-4 blockade with ipilimumab was given to patients with chemo-refractory metastatic non-small-cell lung cancer. The TCR sequence derives from a human donor with non-small cell lung cancer that progressed on radiotherapy plus ipilimumab. The sample consisted of peripheral blood, taken from a patient treated with radiotherapy plus ipilimumab. The V gene is TRBV6-5, the J gene TRBJ1-6, with D unclear. CDR3 sequence reads: CASSAYGENSPLHF. Here the CDR3 DNA reads TGTGCCAGCAGTGCGTACGGGGAGAATTCACCCCTCCACTTT.